Below are 24 T cell receptor beta chains sequenced from a single sample in a study of blood T cell repertoires in COVID-19. The repertoire was sequenced with immunoSEQ multiplex PCR; TCRdb's copy has only in-frame clones and lacks some. There are about 150,000 clones in the sample; approximately 83% occur only once, and approximately 12% lies in the top ten. Sequencing input: peripheral blood. The source of these receptors is a man between 65 and 85 years old who had recovered from COVID-19.

This chain joins TRBV4-3 and TRBJ1-1; TRBD1 might be the D (5 bases). Trimming shortened V by 4 bases and J by 1 base, and 13 bases separated the two germline ends. The CDR3 spans 15 residues. Germline V gene lookup returns CDR1 LGHNA and CDR2 YSLEER. The CDR3: CASSLSRDWNTEAFF. As DNA, the CDR3 is TGCGCCAGCAGCCTAAGCCGGGACTGGAACACTGAAGCTTTCTTT.

V usage is TRBV9 and J usage is TRBJ2-7; D possibly corresponds to TRBD1 (5 bases). The CDR3 extends over 15 amino acids. The V end lost 0 bases, the J end lost 2 bases, and 12 bases lay between the germline ends. Germline values: CDR1 SGDLS, CDR2 YYNGEE. The DNA for the CDR3 is TGTGCCAGCAGCGTAGGTAGTAGCAGGGCCTACGAGCAGTACTTC. Translated, it gives CASSVGSSRAYEQYF.

The rearrangement links TRBV6-2 or TRBV6-3 to TRBJ2-1, with 8 bases matching TRBD2. The CDR3 consists of 17 residues. The germline CDR1 and CDR2 sequences are MNHEY and SVGEGT. J gave up 5 bases and V 0 bases, and 9 bases lay outside the gene matches. In DNA form, the CDR3 reads TGTGCCAGCAGTTACTCGATTCTGGGACTAGGGGACAATGAGCAGTTCTTC. Its translation: CASSYSILGLGDNEQFF.

The J gene is TRBJ2-1, the V gene TRBV7-3; the D gene is possibly TRBD2 (6 bases). The V end was cut by 4 bases, the J end by 0 bases, with 10 bases between. The CDR3 runs 15 residues. The V gene's germline CDR1 is SGHTA and CDR2 FQGTGA. The CDR3 is CASSSSVVSYNEQFF. CDR3 DNA: TGTGCCAGCAGCTCTAGCGTAGTCTCCTACAATGAGCAGTTCTTC.

As regards this clone: The sample holds other DNA sequences that translate to the same CDR3. The CDR3 DNA reads TGTGCCAGCAGTCGGGACAGAAGCAATCAGCCCCAGCATTTT. Residues: CASSRDRSNQPQHF. The chain has TRBV9 and TRBJ1-5, with TRBD1 identical over 7 bases. The CDR3 runs 14 residues. Germline V gives CDR1 SGDLS, CDR2 YYNGEE. With 5 bases clipped from V and 1 base from J, the junction kept 3 bases outside the gene matches.

The gene calls are TRBV6-1 and TRBJ2-1, with D maybe TRBD1 (5 bases). Trimming pared 0 bases from V and 6 bases from J, leaving 12 bases between. The V gene's germline CDR1 is MNHNS and CDR2 SASEGT. This CDR3 spans 15 amino acids. Here the CDR3 DNA reads TGTGCCAGCAGTGAAGCGGGCAGGGCTACCAATGAGCAGTTCTTC. Translating gives CASSEAGRATNEQFF.

This chain uses TRBV4-2 with TRBJ2-7, with 11 bases lining up with TRBD2. Looked up from germline, CDR1 is LGHNA and CDR2 is YNFKEQ. The CDR3 extends over 15 amino acids. The ends lost 0 bases at V and 6 bases at J; junction bases unmatched: 4. CDR3 protein: CASSQEILAGGEQYF. The CDR3 DNA sequence: TGTGCCAGCAGCCAAGAAATTCTAGCGGGAGGCGAGCAGTACTTC.

The chain combines TRBV18 with TRBJ2-1; 10 positions match TRBD1. Germline V gene sequence: CDR1 KGHSH, CDR2 LQKENI. The CDR3 extends over 15 amino acids. Trimming at V came to 4 bases and at J to 3 bases, leaving 3 bases not matched to a gene. CDR3: CASSQGTGVYNEQFF. The DNA of the CDR3 is TGTGCCAGCTCACAGGGGACAGGGGTCTACAATGAGCAGTTCTTC.

In regard to this clone: The identical CDR3 is also encoded by other nucleotide sequences in the sample. The chain has TRBV6-5 and TRBJ2-7; 7 nucleotides agree with TRBD1. The J segment lost 0 bases and the V segment lost 0 bases, leaving 2 bases of the junction unmatched. This CDR3 region has 15 residues. Germline V lookup: CDR1 MNHEY, CDR2 SVGAGI. CDR3 in amino acids: CASSYSRQGSYEQYF. In DNA form, the CDR3 reads TGTGCCAGCAGTTACTCGAGACAGGGCTCCTACGAGCAGTACTTC.

The genes are TRBV7-6 and TRBJ2-3, with unresolved D. CDR1 and CDR2 from the germline V gene are SGHVS and FNYEAQ. This CDR3 comprises 13 residues. V was clipped by 0 bases and J by 3 bases, with 4 bases between them. Here the CDR3 reads CASSLARTDTQYF. The CDR3 DNA reads TGTGCCAGCAGCTTAGCGCGGACAGATACGCAGTATTTT.

This clone was counted a single time. V and J are TRBV5-4 and TRBJ2-1, with no clear D. With 3 bases removed from V and 0 bases from J, the gap between germline ends came to 13 bases. This CDR3 comprises 16 residues. Germline V gives CDR1 SGHNT, CDR2 YYREEE (reference sequence). This CDR3 is CASSSLLTGSYNEQFF. The CDR3, as DNA: TGTGCCAGCAGCTCCCTGTTGACGGGCTCCTACAATGAGCAGTTCTTC.

This sequence joins TRBV28 and TRBJ2-7, with 7 bases fitting TRBD1. J gave up 4 bases and V 6 bases, and 3 bases lay outside the gene matches. The CDR3 runs to 12 residues. Germline V gene data show CDR1 as MDHEN and CDR2 as SYDVKM. In DNA, the CDR3 is TGTGCCAGCAGACAACAGGGGTACGAGCAGTACTTC. Translated, it gives CASRQQGYEQYF. Combining the CDR3 with reference TRBV28 and TRBJ2-7 gives the whole variable domain DVKVTQSSRYLVKRTGEKVFLECVQDMDHENMFWYRQDPGLGLRLIYFSYDVKMKEKGDIPEGYSVSREKKERFSLILESASTNQTSMYLCASRQQGYEQYFGPGTRLTVT.

V gene TRBV2 combines with J gene TRBJ2-1, with 9 nucleotides matching TRBD1. The V gene's germline CDR1 is SNHLY and CDR2 FYNNEI. This CDR3 region has 15 residues. Germline trimming cut 5 bases from V and 8 bases from J; bases unmatched to any gene: 10. The CDR3 protein is CASSSPGQGRHEQFF. In DNA form, the CDR3 reads TGTGCCAGCAGTTCCCCGGGACAGGGCAGGCATGAGCAGTTCTTC. The whole variable domain, filled in from reference TRBV2 and TRBJ2-1, reads EPEVTQTPSHQVTQMGQEVILRCVPISNHLYFYWYRQILGQKVEFLVSFYNNEISEKSEIFDDQFSVERPDGSNFTLKIRSTKLEDSAMYFCASSSPGQGRHEQFFGPGTRLTVL.

The chain recombines TRBV19 with TRBJ1-6; tentative D call: TRBD1 (6 bases). Looked up from germline, CDR1 is LNHDA and CDR2 is SQIVND (reference sequence). The ends were cut back, 7 bases at V and 3 bases at J, with 13 bases in the middle. This CDR3 region has 15 residues. CDR3 DNA: TGTGCCAGTAATCGGGACACCTACTATAATTCACCCCTCCACTTT. Amino acid sequence: CASNRDTYYNSPLHF.

The chain carries TRBV18 and TRBJ2-7; 9 bases match TRBD1. CDR1 is KGHSH, CDR2 LQKENI, per germline. The J segment lost 6 bases and the V segment lost 6 bases, leaving 6 bases of the junction unmatched. The CDR3 consists of 13 residues. CDR3 residues: CASSGDRATEQYF. CDR3 sequence (DNA): TGTGCCAGCTCGGGGGACAGGGCAACCGAGCAGTACTTC.

This clone occurred a few times. This sequence joins TRBV18 and TRBJ1-2, with 7 bases aligning to TRBD1. This CDR3 region has 12 residues. The V gene's germline CDR1 is KGHSH and CDR2 LQKENI. After removal of 4 bases from V and 7 bases from J, the junction contained 3 bases not matched to a gene. CDR3 sequence reads: CASSQTGFGYTF. The CDR3 bases are TGTGCCAGCTCACAGACAGGGTTTGGCTACACCTTC. The complete variable domain, with remaining parts taken from reference TRBV18 and TRBJ1-2, reads NAGVMQNPRHLVRRRGQEARLRCSPMKGHSHVYWYRQLPEEGLKFMVYLQKENIIDESGMPKERFSAEFPKEGPSILRIQQVVRGDSAAYFCASSQTGFGYTFGSGTRLTVV.

The chain employs TRBV5-5 and TRBJ2-1, with D maybe TRBD2 (5 bases). The CDR3 contains 13 residues. V was pared by 4 bases and J by 9 bases, with 14 bases between. Per germline, CDR1 SGHKS and CDR2 YYEKEE (reference sequence). The CDR3 here is CASSLSREIEQFF. CDR3 DNA sequence: TGTGCCAGCAGCCTCTCCCGGGAAATTGAGCAGTTCTTC.

J is TRBJ2-3 and V is TRBV20-1; 10 bases are shared with TRBD2. V shed 3 bases and J 4 bases; nucleotides not matched to a gene: 10. This CDR3 spans 16 amino acids. The germline V gene has CDR1 DFQATT and CDR2 SNEGSKA (reference sequence). In DNA form, the CDR3 reads TGCAGTGCTAGTTCGTCTAGCGGGGGCACAGCAGATACGCAGTATTTT. Translating it yields CSASSSSGGTADTQYF.

This sequence joins TRBV3-1 (or the pseudogene TRBV3-2) and TRBJ1-2, with TRBD1 identical over 8 bases. The CDR3 spans 16 residues. V lost 1 base, J lost 2 bases, and 6 bases stayed unmatched. The germline gives CDR1 LGHDT, CDR2 YNNKEL (reference sequence). CDR3 sequence reads: CASSQGAGQVNYGYTF. CDR3 in DNA: TGTGCCAGCAGCCAAGGAGCGGGACAGGTGAACTATGGCTACACCTTC.

The chain links TRBV19 to TRBJ1-4, with D uncertain. The V gene's germline CDR1 is LNHDA and CDR2 SQIVND (reference sequence). There are 15 residues in the CDR3. Trimming cost V 4 bases and J 1 base, with 10 bases left between them. Written as DNA, the CDR3 is TGTGCCAGTAGTACCCGGGCGGGAACTAATGAAAAACTGTTTTTT. Protein: CASSTRAGTNEKLFF. Drawing the rest from reference TRBV19 and TRBJ1-4, the complete variable domain is DGGITQSPKYLFRKEGQNVTLSCEQNLNHDAMYWYRQDPGQGLRLIYYSQIVNDFQKGDIAEGYSVSREKKESFPLTVTSAQKNPTAFYLCASSTRAGTNEKLFFGSGTQLSVL.

The chain has TRBV3-1 (or the pseudogene TRBV3-2) and TRBJ1-2; maybe TRBD1 (6 bases). V was trimmed by 0 bases and J by 7 bases, leaving 12 bases between them. This CDR3 has 14 amino acids. The germline V gene has CDR1 LGHDT and CDR2 YNNKEL (reference sequence). This CDR3 is CASSQDLAGVGYTF. The CDR3 DNA reads as TGTGCCAGCAGCCAAGATTTGGCAGGGGTTGGCTACACCTTC.

The rearrangement links TRBV27 to TRBJ1-4; 9 bases fit TRBD1. The CDR3 runs 13 residues. J was trimmed by 7 bases and V by 8 bases; bases with no gene match: 5. In germline, CDR1 is MNHEY, CDR2 SMNVEV (reference sequence). CDR3: CASRRQGGEKLFF. The CDR3 region has the DNA TGTGCCAGCCGCAGACAGGGGGGTGAAAAACTGTTTTTT.

This chain links TRBV24-1 with TRBJ2-2; 10 bases align to TRBD1. The CDR3 loop spans 16 amino acids. V dropped 3 bases and J dropped 5; count of bases not matched to a gene: 5. The germline CDR1 and CDR2 sequences are KGHDR and SFDVKD. CDR3 DNA: TGTGCCACCAGTGATGCTGGGGACAGGGGAACCGGGGAGCTGTTTTTT. Its protein product is CATSDAGDRGTGELFF.

The rearrangement uses TRBV18 and TRBJ1-1; 8 nucleotides align to TRBD1. CDR1 KGHSH and CDR2 LQKENI come from the germline V gene. The CDR3 has 14 residues. With V trimmed by 3 bases and J by 1 base, 1 base remained unmatched. The CDR3 sequence: CASSPQGANTEAFF. The CDR3 DNA follows: TGTGCCAGCTCACCCCAGGGGGCGAACACTGAAGCTTTCTTT.